Shown below are 19 T cell receptor beta chains from a single sample sequenced in a study of cytomegalovirus exposure and HLA in healthy donors. The primer mix had 60 Vbeta and 13 Jbeta primers. TCRdb's table, derived via immunoSEQ multiplex PCR, lists solely in-frame clones and lacks some. The top ten hold approximately 4.2% of the sample, which has about 100,000 clones, under 85% seen once. Sequenced material: PBMCs. The receptors originated from a male donor in good health and CMV-seronegative.

This clone was recorded only once. The chain uses TRBV27 and TRBJ1-2; D not certain. V lost 5 bases and J lost 4, with 11 bases in between. Germline lookup yields CDR1 MNHEY and CDR2 SMNVEV (reference sequence). This CDR3 is 13 amino acids long. The CDR3 DNA reads as TGTGCCAGCAGTAAGGCGGGTGGCTATGGCTACACCTTC. Translated, it gives CASSKAGGYGYTF.

This chain connects TRBV5-4 to TRBJ2-7, with 7 bases fitting TRBD1. This CDR3 contains 15 residues. The germline gives CDR1 SGHNT, CDR2 YYREEE (reference sequence). V was pared by 3 bases and J by 4 bases, with 10 bases of the junction left unmatched. DNA of the CDR3: TGTGCCAGCAGCTCGCCTCGGGACAGAGATTACGAGCAGTACTTC. Translating gives CASSSPRDRDYEQYF.

The chain employs TRBV5-8 and TRBJ1-1; 8 bases map to TRBD1. Germline V lookup: CDR1 SGHTS, CDR2 YDEGEE. CDR3 size: 18 residues. With V trimmed by 0 bases and J by 5 bases, 15 bases remained unmatched. The CDR3 DNA reads as TGTGCCAGCAGCTTGGACCAAGGGACAGGCATTGAGGGGACTGAAGCTTTCTTT. It codes for CASSLDQGTGIEGTEAFF. The full variable domain, in which reference TRBV5-8 and TRBJ1-1 provide the parts outside the CDR3, is EAGVTQSPTHLIKTRGQQATLRCSPISGHTSVYWYQQALGLGLQFLLWYDEGEERNRGNFPPRFSGRQFPNYSSELNVNALELEDSALYLCASSLDQGTGIEGTEAFFGQGTRLTVV.

The chain carries TRBV5-4 and TRBJ1-1, with 7 positions matching TRBD1. V lost 0 bases to trimming and J lost 4 bases; unmatched junction nucleotides: 6. The CDR3 spans 15 residues. Germline V gives CDR1 SGHNT, CDR2 YYREEE (reference sequence). CDR3 sequence: CASSLARQGGTEAFF. Written as DNA, the CDR3 is TGTGCCAGCAGCTTGGCCCGGCAGGGGGGCACTGAAGCTTTCTTT.

The chain recombines TRBV18 with TRBJ2-7; 11 bases are a match to TRBD2. CDR1 is KGHSH, CDR2 LQKENI, per germline. V lost 5 bases and J lost 5; bases outside the gene matches: 5. The CDR3 totals 14 residues. The CDR3 sequence: CASSELAGADEQYF. The CDR3 nucleotides are TGTGCCAGCTCAGAACTAGCGGGAGCCGACGAGCAGTACTTC.

The rearrangement links TRBV7-3 to TRBJ2-3; 13 positions agree with TRBD2. Germline CDR1 and CDR2: SGHTA and FQGTGA. The J segment lost 3 bases and the V segment lost 3 bases, leaving 6 bases of the junction unmatched. The CDR3 runs 17 residues. The CDR3 bases are TGTGCCAGCAGCTTGAGGACTAGCGGGAGTTTGACAGATACGCAGTATTTT. Translated: CASSLRTSGSLTDTQYF.

The J gene is TRBJ2-5, the V gene TRBV7-2, with 7 bases lining up with TRBD2. From germline, CDR1 is SGHTA and CDR2 FQGNSA. CDR3 size: 15 residues. V shed 2 bases, J shed 5 bases, and the junction held 8 bases outside the gene matches. CDR3 sequence (DNA): TGTGCCAGCAGCTTATTGGTGGGAGGGTGGGAGACCCAGTACTTC. This translates into CASSLLVGGWETQYF.

A few counts support this clone. The chain joins TRBV4-2 to TRBJ2-2; D perhaps matches TRBD1 (6 bases). This CDR3 has 16 residues. Germline assignment: CDR1 LGHNA and CDR2 YNFKEQ. V gave up 1 base and J gave up 3 bases, with 12 bases separating them. The CDR3 loop reads CASSQGEGVYTGELFF. Here the CDR3 DNA reads TGTGCCAGCAGCCAAGGAGAGGGGGTATACACCGGGGAGCTGTTTTTT.

Only one count was recorded for this clone. The chain has TRBV7-9 and TRBJ2-1; D might be TRBD2 (6 bases). The CDR3 spans 16 residues. Trimming shortened V by 3 bases and J by 6 bases, and 18 bases separated the two germline ends. The V gene's germline CDR1 is SEHNR and CDR2 FQNEAQ (reference sequence). For the CDR3, the DNA is TGTGCCAGCAGCTTTGGTAGGCTAGTGGAGGGCAATGAGCAGTTCTTC. It codes for CASSFGRLVEGNEQFF.

A few counts support this clone. V gene TRBV28 combines with J gene TRBJ1-1; D unresolved. Germline CDR1 and CDR2: MDHEN and SYDVKM. Trimming removed 2 bases at V and 8 bases at J, with 12 bases between. This CDR3 spans 13 amino acids. CDR3 DNA sequence: TGTGCCAGCAGTTTAGGAGCCCCCCGGGAAGCTTTCTTT. It codes for CASSLGAPREAFF.

This sequence joins TRBV7-9 and TRBJ1-5; D not resolved. Germline lookup yields CDR1 SEHNR and CDR2 FQNEAQ (reference sequence). This CDR3 has 14 amino acids. Trimming stripped 2 bases from V and 3 bases from J, with 8 bases between. In DNA, the CDR3 is TGTGCCAGCAGCTTATTAGGAGTCAATCAGCCCCAGCATTTT. This sequence encodes CASSLLGVNQPQHF.

This clone was observed a single time. V usage is TRBV7-2 and J usage is TRBJ2-2; 13 bases are shared with TRBD2. The CDR3 spans 15 residues. Per germline, CDR1 SGHTA and CDR2 FQGNSA. The V segment lost 2 bases and the J segment 7 bases; nucleotides outside the gene matches: 1. DNA for the CDR3: TGTGCCAGCAGCTTATGGACTAGCGGGGGCGGGGAGCTGTTTTTT. Translated, it gives CASSLWTSGGGELFF. The variable domain in full, completed from reference TRBV7-2 and TRBJ2-2, reads GAGVSQSPSNKVTEKGKDVELRCDPISGHTALYWYRQSLGQGLEFLIYFQGNSAPDKSGLPSDRFSAERTGGSVSTLTIQRTQQEDSAVYLCASSLWTSGGGELFFGEGSRLTVL.

The chain links TRBV7-9 to TRBJ1-3; 7 bases are a match to TRBD1. Germline V gene sequence: CDR1 SEHNR, CDR2 FQNEAQ (reference sequence). Losses at the gene ends were 5 bases for V and 4 bases for J; bases not matched to a gene: 8. The CDR3 has 15 amino acids. CDR3 sequence: CASSPYGTAGNTIYF. For the CDR3, the DNA is TGTGCCAGCAGCCCTTATGGGACAGCAGGAAACACCATATATTTT.

The chain links TRBV6-1 to TRBJ1-3; unclear D gene. CDR3 length: 15 amino acids. Germline V gives CDR1 MNHNS, CDR2 SASEGT. Trimming took off 0 bases at V and 1 base at J, with 7 bases between the two ends. CDR3 bases: TGTGCCAGCAGTGAAGCTTCAGGTTCTGGAAACACCATATATTTT. This sequence encodes CASSEASGSGNTIYF.

This chain uses TRBV18 with TRBJ2-7; TRBD2 is a possible D gene (5 bases). V shed 3 bases and J shed 5 bases, with 20 bases lying between them. The germline CDR1 and CDR2 sequences are KGHSH and LQKENI. This CDR3 region has 16 residues. CDR3 residues: CASSPAPTGIRHEQYF. In nucleotides, the CDR3 is TGTGCCAGCTCACCCGCACCGACCGGGATTCGACACGAGCAGTACTTC.

The chain employs TRBV6-1 and TRBJ1-5; 7 nucleotides align to TRBD1. Germline trimming cut 6 bases from V and 0 bases from J; bases unmatched to any gene: 5. The germline V gene encodes CDR1 MNHNS and CDR2 SASEGT. This CDR3 is 15 amino acids long. In DNA form, the CDR3 reads TGTGCCAGCAGGATTACAGGGGCTAGCAATCAGCCCCAGCATTTT. It translates to CASRITGASNQPQHF.

This chain connects TRBV5-1 to TRBJ2-7, with 9 bases lining up with TRBD1. V gave up 4 bases and J gave up 3 bases; unmatched junction bases: 5. The germline V gene has CDR1 SGHRS and CDR2 YFSETQ. This CDR3 contains 14 residues. Here the CDR3 reads CASSRDRAGYEQYF. CDR3 nucleotide sequence: TGCGCCAGCAGCCGGGACAGGGCGGGCTACGAGCAGTACTTC.

The CDR3 DNA reads TGTGCCAGCAGCTTGGATGTCCGGGGGGCTTGGACTGAAGCTTTCTTT. Its translation is CASSLDVRGAWTEAFF. This chain connects TRBV5-5 to TRBJ1-1, with D perhaps matching TRBD1 (6 bases). V was shortened by 0 bases and J by 5 bases, with 17 bases between the two germline ends. From germline, CDR1 is SGHKS and CDR2 YYEKEE (reference sequence). The CDR3 is 16 residues long. Looking up the rest from reference TRBV5-5 and TRBJ1-1 gives the full variable domain: DAGVTQSPTHLIKTRGQQVTLRCSPISGHKSVSWYQQVLGQGPQFIFQYYEKEERGRGNFPDRFSARQFPNYSSELNVNALLLGDSALYLCASSLDVRGAWTEAFFGQGTRLTVV.

For this clone: Different DNA sequences within this sample yield the same CDR3. The gene calls are TRBV30 and TRBJ2-5, with TRBD2 identical over 11 bases. V was pared by 3 bases and J by 2 bases, with 11 bases of the junction left unmatched. The CDR3 sequence is 17 residues long. Germline V gene data show CDR1 as GTSNPN and CDR2 as SVGIG (reference sequence). The DNA of the CDR3 is TGTGCCTGGAGCGTTTTTTCACTAGCGGGAGAACAAGAGACCCAGTACTTC. It is translated as CAWSVFSLAGEQETQYF.